The 20 T cell receptor beta chains below all came from one sample that was sequenced in a study of blood T cell repertoires in COVID-19. The table came from immunoSEQ multiplex PCR; TCRdb's copy has only in-frame clones and leaves some out. The sample includes about 200,000 clones, roughly 85% of them seen just once. Specimen: peripheral blood. The receptors derive from a woman in her 70s with COVID-19, enrolled during active disease.

The CDR3 region is CASSLEGSSYEQYF. The DNA for the CDR3 is TGTGCCAGCAGCTTGGAGGGGAGCTCCTACGAGCAGTACTTC. The V call is TRBV7-9, the J call TRBJ2-7; possible D gene TRBD2, 6 bases. This CDR3 contains 14 residues. The germline V gene has CDR1 SEHNR and CDR2 FQNEAQ (reference sequence). Trimming took 3 bases from V and 0 from J, leaving 9 bases between them.

The rearrangement joins TRBV13 to TRBJ2-5; D is uncertain. The germline CDR1 and CDR2 sequences are PRHDT and FYEKMQ (reference sequence). The CDR3 sequence is 14 residues long. The germline V and J ends were trimmed by 0 bases and 2 bases, with 7 bases remaining between them. The CDR3 loop reads CASSLGQAQETQYF. The DNA for the CDR3 is TGTGCCAGCAGCTTAGGTCAGGCTCAAGAGACCCAGTACTTC.

This clone was recorded once. The J gene is TRBJ2-1, the V gene TRBV6-5, with TRBD2 matching 12 bases. Germline loops: CDR1 MNHEY, CDR2 SVGAGI. With V trimmed by 7 bases and J by 10 bases, 11 bases remained unmatched. The CDR3 covers 15 residues. In DNA form, the CDR3 reads TGTGCCAGCACCCCCTCTAGCGGGAGGGTGGGGGAGCAGTTCTTC. Translating gives CASTPSSGRVGEQFF.

The chain is built from TRBV9 and TRBJ2-5; possible D gene TRBD1, 6 bases. V was clipped by 4 bases and J by 1 base, with 17 bases between them. This CDR3 comprises 16 residues. Germline-derived CDR1 and CDR2 are SGDLS and YYNGEE. CDR3 coding DNA: TGTGCCAGCAGCCCCCGACGGACAGAAATCCAAGAGACCCAGTACTTC. This codes for CASSPRRTEIQETQYF.

The chain is built from TRBV10-3 and TRBJ2-1; 13 positions match TRBD2. Germline CDR1 and CDR2: ENHRY and SYGVKD. After removal of 6 bases from V and 9 bases from J, the junction contained 14 bases not matched to a gene. The CDR3 sequence is 17 residues long. The CDR3 coding sequence is TGTGCCATCAGACAACCCGGGACTAGCGGGGACTTCGGTGAGCAGTTCTTC. This sequence encodes CAIRQPGTSGDFGEQFF.

A note on this clone: Other nucleotide sequences in the sample specify the same CDR3. V and J are TRBV3-1 (or the pseudogene TRBV3-2) and TRBJ1-4, with D possibly being TRBD1 (6 bases). The CDR3 has 14 residues. V gave up 3 bases and J gave up 8 bases, with 13 bases separating them. Per germline, CDR1 LGHDT and CDR2 YNNKEL (reference sequence). The CDR3 spells CASSHRGGGEKLFF. In DNA form, the CDR3 reads TGTGCCAGCAGCCACCGAGGGGGGGGAGAAAAACTGTTTTTT.

This sequence joins TRBV6-5 and TRBJ2-2, with TRBD2 matching over 7 bases. This CDR3 is 15 amino acids long. Germline CDR1 is MNHEY and CDR2 is SVGAGI. V lost 2 bases and J lost 7; bases outside the gene matches: 7. The CDR3 loop is CASSYAPSGFGELFF. The CDR3 coding sequence is TGTGCCAGCAGTTACGCCCCTAGCGGTTTCGGGGAGCTGTTTTTT.

This chain joins TRBV27 and TRBJ1-2; D not certain. Germline V gene sequence: CDR1 MNHEY, CDR2 SMNVEV (reference sequence). The CDR3 has 14 amino acids. The V and J ends lost 5 bases and 0 bases respectively, with 10 bases between them. The CDR3 region has the DNA TGTGCCAGCAGTACAAGTGTATCTAACTATGGCTACACCTTC. It translates to CASSTSVSNYGYTF.

The J gene is TRBJ2-3, the V gene TRBV11-2, with TRBD1 matching over 9 bases. Trimming cost V 6 bases and J 2 bases; bases outside gene matches: 6. The CDR3 contains 15 residues. Germline V lookup: CDR1 SGHAT, CDR2 FQNNGV. CDR3 sequence reads: CASRPGQGHTDTQYF. For the CDR3, the DNA is TGTGCCAGCAGACCGGGACAGGGACACACAGATACGCAGTATTTT.

The rearrangement joins TRBV10-3 to TRBJ1-2; D is perhaps TRBD1 (6 bases). V was pared by 6 bases and J by 7 bases, with 18 bases between. This CDR3 contains 14 residues. Germline CDR1 reads ENHRY; CDR2 reads SYGVKD. CDR3 DNA: TGTGCCATCAGCCCATCACAGGGAAACCTTGGCTACACCTTC. Translation: CAISPSQGNLGYTF.

The rearrangement joins TRBV10-3 to TRBJ1-2; 9 positions match TRBD1. This CDR3 has 14 residues. Germline V gene data show CDR1 as ENHRY and CDR2 as SYGVKD. After removal of 5 bases from V and 7 bases from J, the junction contained 8 bases not matched to a gene. The chain's CDR3 is CAISYRGRTSGYTF. The CDR3 coding sequence is TGTGCCATCAGTTACAGGGGGCGGACTAGTGGCTACACCTTC.

The CDR3 reads CASSGGQGAGTEAFF. The CDR3, as DNA: TGTGCCAGCAGCGGGGGACAGGGAGCGGGCACTGAAGCTTTCTTT. This rearrangement joins TRBV9 to TRBJ1-1, with 9 bases matching TRBD1. J was trimmed by 4 bases and V by 3 bases; bases with no gene match: 7. The CDR3 has 15 residues. Germline V gene lookup returns CDR1 SGDLS and CDR2 YYNGEE.

This clone was detected a few times. The chain recombines TRBV4-2 with TRBJ2-3, with a possible D match to TRBD2 (5 bases). V was cut by 0 bases and J by 9 bases, with 28 bases left in between. Per the germline V gene, CDR1 is LGHNA and CDR2 is YNFKEQ. CDR3 length: 19 residues. The chain's CDR3 is CASSQDGRPKFTPAGTQYF. In DNA form, the CDR3 reads TGTGCCAGCAGCCAAGACGGCCGACCTAAGTTCACGCCTGCGGGCACGCAGTATTTT.

The J gene is TRBJ2-1, the V gene TRBV5-1; tentatively, D is TRBD1 (5 bases). This CDR3 contains 15 residues. Trimming left V 2 bases short and J 0 bases short, with 9 bases between. The germline CDR1 and CDR2 sequences are SGHRS and YFSETQ. CDR3 DNA: TGCGCCAGCAGCTTAGGCGACAGCTCCTACAATGAGCAGTTCTTC. Protein product: CASSLGDSSYNEQFF.

This clone showed up just once. This chain links TRBV30 with TRBJ1-2; D remains ambiguous. Germline V CDR1 and CDR2: GTSNPN, SVGIG (reference sequence). The CDR3 covers 12 residues. The germline V and J ends were trimmed by 8 bases and 9 bases, with 19 bases remaining between them. CDR3 in amino acids: CAGLDGVGSYTF. In DNA form, the CDR3 reads TGTGCCGGCCTCGACGGCGTCGGGAGCTACACCTTC.

V gene TRBV27 combines with J gene TRBJ1-4; possible D gene TRBD1, 5 bases. V lost 7 bases and J 6 bases, leaving 27 bases between the germline ends. CDR3 size: 18 residues. Germline V gene sequence: CDR1 MNHEY, CDR2 SMNVEV (reference sequence). DNA for the CDR3: TGTGCCAGCAAACCCCGAGGCCCCCCCTGGGGGGAGGATGAAAAACTGTTTTTT. Protein sequence: CASKPRGPPWGEDEKLFF.

This clone was counted only a few times. The chain carries TRBV30 and TRBJ1-1; tentative D call: TRBD1 (5 bases). The CDR3 has 13 amino acids. With 4 bases removed from V and 0 bases from J, the gap between germline ends came to 9 bases. Germline values: CDR1 GTSNPN, CDR2 SVGIG (reference sequence). The CDR3 sequence is CAWNRNMNTEAFF. The CDR3 DNA reads as TGTGCCTGGAACAGGAATATGAACACTGAAGCTTTCTTT.

The chain is built from TRBV27 and TRBJ1-1, with D uncertain. Germline V gene sequence: CDR1 MNHEY, CDR2 SMNVEV (reference sequence). The CDR3 totals 13 residues. Trimming left V 6 bases short and J 2 bases short, with 10 bases between. Here the CDR3 DNA reads TGTGCCAGCAGCCGCGCGTTTAACACTGAAGCTTTCTTT. Its protein is CASSRAFNTEAFF.

This clone was picked up a small number of times. The chain links TRBV11-3 to TRBJ2-3; tentative D call: TRBD2 (5 bases). Trimming shortened V by 1 base and J by 1 base, and 9 bases separated the two germline ends. The CDR3 covers 15 residues. Germline V lookup: CDR1 SGHNT, CDR2 YENEEA. This CDR3 is CASSLGGLRTDTQYF. CDR3 nucleotides: TGTGCCAGCAGCTTAGGCGGACTCCGCACAGATACGCAGTATTTT.

This clone was counted once. The chain uses TRBV5-4 and TRBJ1-2, with D tentatively TRBD1 (5 bases). Trimming cost V 4 bases and J 2 bases, with 12 bases left between them. The CDR3 spans 14 residues. CDR1 SGHNT and CDR2 YYREEE come from the germline V gene (reference sequence). In DNA, the CDR3 is TGTGCCAGCAGCCAGCCGGCAGGGAACTATGGCTACACCTTC. Its translation is CASSQPAGNYGYTF.